This T cell receptor beta chain was sequenced in a study of T cell repertoires in cytomegalovirus infection. This clonotype was observed a few times. Its target is unknown. In TCRdb, the reads were re-called with MiXCR into one record per CDR3 protein. The repertoire holds 900,000 to 950,000 distinct CDR3 sequences, with roughly a third as singletons. The sequenced sample was cultured CD8+ T cells from PBMCs, obtained from culture after CMV antigen stimulation. The TCR comes from a human donor in good health (CMV status not recorded). Some clones in this sample may be carry-over from other donors' samples.

The CDR3 DNA reads TGTGCCAGCAGTTACTCCAGAGGCAGGGCGATTAATTCACCCCTCCACTTT. Protein sequence: CASSYSRGRAINSPLHF. This rearrangement joins TRBV6-6 to TRBJ1-6; a possible D gene is TRBD1 (5 bases). CDR1 is MNHNY, CDR2 SVGAGI, per germline (reference sequence). The ends were cut back, 0 bases at V and 6 bases at J, with 15 bases in the middle. CDR3 size: 17 residues.